The 5 T cell receptor beta chains reported below all come from one sample, sequenced in a study of shared clonotypes between healthy human individuals (dated by TCRdb to the early 2020s). Library preparation was by the immunoSEQ multiplex PCR assay. In TCRdb, the immuneACCESS table is reduced to in-frame sequences with V and J assigned. These tables do not hold every clone; where another copy was compared, an unresolved V gene accounts for under half, and the others remain unexplained. The sample contains roughly 2.4 million clones, approximately 96% of them found a single time. The ten biggest clones cover roughly 0.13% of the sample. The sequenced sample was naive CD4+ T cells sorted from blood. According to the study, the label for this sample's cell subset or site signals: CD45RA+ positively selected. These receptor sequences come from a man younger than 30 in good health.

The chain recombines TRBV28 with TRBJ1-5, with D perhaps matching TRBD1 (5 bases). Trimming stripped 7 bases from V and 8 bases from J, with 24 bases between. Germline V CDR1 and CDR2: MDHEN, SYDVKM. This CDR3 is 16 amino acids long. DNA of the CDR3: TGTGCCAGCACCGACCTGGTTTGGGGGAATGACGAGCCCCAGCATTTT. Protein sequence: CASTDLVWGNDEPQHF.

V is TRBV10-3 and J is TRBJ2-7, with TRBD2 identical over 13 bases. Germline lookup yields CDR1 ENHRY and CDR2 SYGVKD. Germline trimming cut 8 bases from V and 7 bases from J; bases unmatched to any gene: 5. The length of the CDR3 is 13 residues. This CDR3 is CAIGLAGAGEQYF. The CDR3 bases are TGTGCCATCGGACTAGCGGGAGCTGGGGAGCAGTACTTC.

This clone appeared once. The CDR3 reads CASSLNLGGPYEQYF. The DNA for the CDR3 is TGTGCCAGCAGTTTGAATCTAGGGGGCCCCTACGAGCAGTACTTC. The chain uses TRBV6-5 and TRBJ2-7, with 7 nucleotides matching TRBD1. CDR1 MNHEY and CDR2 SVGAGI come from the germline V gene. The CDR3 is made up of 15 amino acids. After removal of 4 bases from V and 2 bases from J, the junction contained 8 bases not matched to a gene.

The genes are TRBV6-5 and TRBJ2-7; possible D gene TRBD2, 6 bases. CDR1 MNHEY and CDR2 SVGAGI come from the germline V gene. Trimming stripped 8 bases from V and 4 bases from J, with 15 bases between. The CDR3 totals 13 residues. In DNA, the CDR3 is TGTGCCAGCGTAGGACCCGGGACTTACGAGCAGTACTTC. This codes for CASVGPGTYEQYF.

This chain connects TRBV25-1 to TRBJ2-3, with 10 nucleotides matching TRBD2. There are 17 residues in the CDR3. After removal of 1 base from V and 5 bases from J, the junction contained 9 bases not matched to a gene. Germline assignment: CDR1 MGHDK and CDR2 SYGVNS. This CDR3 is CASSEWGLAGVEDTQYF. In DNA, the CDR3 is TGTGCCAGCAGTGAATGGGGGCTAGCGGGAGTGGAAGATACGCAGTATTTT. Using reference TRBV25-1 and TRBJ2-3 for the parts outside the CDR3, the full variable domain is EADIYQTPRYLVIGTGKKITLECSQTMGHDKMYWYQQDPGMELHLIHYSYGVNSTEKGDLSSESTVSRIRTEHFPLTLESARPSHTSQYLCASSEWGLAGVEDTQYFGPGTRLTVL.